The T cell receptor (beta chain) described here comes from a study of T cell changes during pregnancy in multiple sclerosis. TCRdb keeps only in-frame clones here, not all; method: immunoSEQ multiplex PCR. The sample lists about 79,000 clones; under 95% were seen once. The sequenced sample was CD4+ T cells from peripheral blood mononuclear cells, obtained in the second trimester of pregnancy. The TCR was taken from a female donor with multiple sclerosis, enrolled in a pregnancy study.

The CDR3 region has the DNA TGTGCCAGCAGCTTAGAATCTTGGGCTAGCGGGACAGATACGCAGTATTTT. Translated: CASSLESWASGTDTQYF. J is TRBJ2-3 and V is TRBV11-2; TRBD2 aligns across 8 bases. The trim removed 0 bases at V and 3 bases at J, leaving 8 bases unmatched. Germline values: CDR1 SGHAT, CDR2 FQNNGV. The CDR3 extends over 17 amino acids.